The following is a TCR beta chain sequence with its context. Its antigen remains unknown. This sample is part of a study of T cell responses to AZD1222 COVID-19 vaccine. Overall study results and limits: Reportedly, nearly half the spike-specific TCRs target unmutated variant regions. CD4 TCRs linked to vaccination spanned spike, dominating at 160-218 and 743-854.

This table comes from immunoSEQ multiplex PCR, and its TCRdb copy is limited to in-frame clones, with some not included. Of about 120,000 clones listed, over 75% are singletons. Trimming took off 2 bases at V and 4 bases at J, with 11 bases between the two ends. Germline V gene sequence: CDR1 MDHEN, CDR2 SYDVKM. The CDR3 contains 14 residues. V is TRBV28 and J is TRBJ1-1, with D possibly being TRBD1 (6 bases). This TCR came from an adult who received the MenACWY meningococcal vaccine as a control. The sample here was peripheral blood, taken 28 days after the second dose of the MenACWY control vaccine. The CDR3 region is CASSLPTGITEAFF. In nucleotides, the CDR3 is TGTGCCAGCAGTTTACCCACAGGGATCACTGAAGCTTTCTTT.